This T cell receptor beta chain came from a study of cytomegalovirus exposure and HLA in healthy donors. Study outcomes and limitations: In an earlier analysis, in approximately 570 donors, most V segments appeared productive either ~90% or ~30% of the time.

On this clone: Its antigen is currently unknown.

V dropped 5 bases and J dropped 1 base, with 11 bases sitting between them. CDR1 LNHDA and CDR2 SQIVND come from the germline V gene (reference sequence). This CDR3 has 14 amino acids. A multiplex PCR was run with 60 Vbeta primers and 13 Jbeta primers. Only in-frame clones appear in the TCRdb table, and some are missing; sequencing was by immunoSEQ multiplex PCR. The sample records over 100,000 clones, around 61% being singletons. This receptor was obtained from a woman in her 30s in good health and CMV-seronegative. Source material: PBMCs. This sequence joins TRBV19 and TRBJ1-1, with D hard to call. The CDR3 DNA reads TGTGCCAGTAGTCCCCCAGGAGGGAACACTGAAGCTTTCTTT. Translation gives CASSPPGGNTEAFF.